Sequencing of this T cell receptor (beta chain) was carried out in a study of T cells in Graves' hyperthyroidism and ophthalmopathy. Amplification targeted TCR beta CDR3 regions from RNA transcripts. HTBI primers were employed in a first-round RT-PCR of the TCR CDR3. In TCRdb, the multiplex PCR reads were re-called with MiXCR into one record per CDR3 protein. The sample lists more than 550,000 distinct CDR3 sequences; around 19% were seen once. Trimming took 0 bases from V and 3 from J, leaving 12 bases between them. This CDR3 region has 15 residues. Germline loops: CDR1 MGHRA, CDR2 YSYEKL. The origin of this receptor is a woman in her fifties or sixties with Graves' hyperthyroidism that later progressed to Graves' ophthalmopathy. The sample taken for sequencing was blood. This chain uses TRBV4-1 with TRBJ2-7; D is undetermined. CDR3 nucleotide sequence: TGCGCCAGCAGCCAAGAAGCATTGTGGGGCTACGAGCAGTACTTC. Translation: CASSQEALWGYEQYF.